This paragraph covers one T cell receptor beta chain sequence. Only a few counts were recorded for this clone. Its antigen has not been determined. Base qualities are missing; no much larger clone stands one base away. The immunoSEQ Assay, a bias-controlled multiplex PCR, was used to amplify TCRbeta CDR3 regions from genomic DNA. Per the original workflow: Within the assay, amplification of reference gene primers was used to estimate how many nucleated cells each sample contained. Sequence reads were collapsed and filtered to measure the absolute abundance of every unique TCRbeta CDR3 rearrangement. For each sample, productive Simpson clonality was calculated as the square root of Simpson's diversity index across productive rearrangements. This immuneACCESS table, as held by TCRdb, lists in-frame sequences with V and J called but not all clones. Of the missing ones, under half trace to an unresolved V gene in checked studies; the others have no known cause. The DNA gave D and trimming, while V, J and clone size come from that table. This sample comprises some 270,000 clones, about 86% of them detected only once. The top ten hold 3.4% of the sample.

This sample stems from a study of blood T cell repertoires in COVID-19 (TCRdb year 2020). Background on the whole study: The collaborator samples originated in the United States, Italy and Spain and spanned the acute and convalescent phases of COVID-19. The prospective study material was composed of cDNA or gDNA derived from T cells, B-cell-depleted T cells, or PBMCs. Deeply sampled blood TCRbeta repertoires from subjects exposed to, actively infected with, or recovered from COVID-19 were included in the dataset. The repertoires were released in a freely available public database meant as a resource for research on the immune response to SARS-CoV-2. The samples were drawn from the first 160 participants of the ongoing ImmuneRACE study and from 1,254 subjects provided by 6 global collaborators. Nearly every sample came with metadata listing a de-identified subject ID, COVID-19 status, age in years and sex. Where available, HLA class I and class II types were obtained from metadata supplied by the sample provider rather than from assay-based typing. Beyond this particular receptor, the publication reports: The quantity of clinical and demographic metadata differed by source and by participant and was supplied without curation.

V was cut back by 0 bases and J by 6 bases, leaving a gap of 9 bases between them. The cysteine opens and the phenylalanine closes a CDR3 of 14 amino acids. The entry retains the CDR3 DNA only, 42 bases that are in frame from base 1. Via the germline V gene (reference sequence), CDR1 is GTSNPN and CDR2 SVGIG. Enrolling through a virtual design, the prospective study's participants ranged in age from roughly 18 to 89 years and lived across 20 to 25 United States geographic areas. In the prospective study, cohorts were assigned on the basis of participant-reported clinical history obtained from a screening survey and a study questionnaire. For ImmuneRACE Cohort 3, a participant was defined as recovered based on two consecutive negative NP/OP PCR tests, clearance by a healthcare professional, or resolution of symptoms. In the prospective study, whole blood, serum and a nasopharyngeal or oropharyngeal swab were collected from each participant by mobile phlebotomists. Over a roughly 2-month period, participants in the prospective study had the option of providing additional blood draws and questionnaires. Before DNA extraction, prospective study blood samples were shipped either frozen or at room temperature.

The source of this sequence is a man over 45 who had recovered from COVID-19. The rearrangement combines TRBV30 with TRBJ1-6; TRBD1 might be the D gene, on 5 matching bases. The material sequenced was PBMCs or T cells enriched from blood (not recorded which). Here the CDR3 is given as CAWSVLGRNSPLHF. The sequenced DNA: TGTGCCTGGAGTGTATTGGGGCGTAATTCACCCCTCCACTTT.